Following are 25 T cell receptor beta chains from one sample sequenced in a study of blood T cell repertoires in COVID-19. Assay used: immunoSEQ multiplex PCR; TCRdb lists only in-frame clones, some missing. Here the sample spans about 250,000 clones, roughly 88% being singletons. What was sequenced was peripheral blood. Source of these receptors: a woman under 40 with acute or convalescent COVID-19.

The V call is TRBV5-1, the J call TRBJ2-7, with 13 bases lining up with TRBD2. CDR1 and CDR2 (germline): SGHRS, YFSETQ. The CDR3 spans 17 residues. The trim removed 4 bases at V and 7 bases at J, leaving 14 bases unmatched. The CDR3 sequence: CASSPGLAGLVEGEQYF. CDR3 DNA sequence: TGCGCCAGCAGCCCGGGACTAGCGGGACTGGTAGAGGGAGAGCAGTACTTC.

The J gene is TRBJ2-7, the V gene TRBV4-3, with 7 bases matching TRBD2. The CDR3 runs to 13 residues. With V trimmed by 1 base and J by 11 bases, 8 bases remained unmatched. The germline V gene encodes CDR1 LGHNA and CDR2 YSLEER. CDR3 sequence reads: CASSQVPSGGEYF. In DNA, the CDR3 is TGCGCCAGCAGCCAAGTACCTAGCGGAGGGGAGTACTTC.

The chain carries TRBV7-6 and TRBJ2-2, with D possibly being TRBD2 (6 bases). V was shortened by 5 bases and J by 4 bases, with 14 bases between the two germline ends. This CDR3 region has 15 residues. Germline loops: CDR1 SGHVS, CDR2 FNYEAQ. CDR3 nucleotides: TGTGCCAGCAGCAGTCGGGAGTTGGTCACCGGGGAGCTGTTTTTT. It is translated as CASSSRELVTGELFF.

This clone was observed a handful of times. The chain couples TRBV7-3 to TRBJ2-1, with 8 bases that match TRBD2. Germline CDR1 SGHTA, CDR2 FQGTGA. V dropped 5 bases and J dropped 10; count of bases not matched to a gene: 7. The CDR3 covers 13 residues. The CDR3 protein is CASSPGTRGEQFF. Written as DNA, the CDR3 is TGTGCCAGCAGCCCAGGGACTAGGGGGGAGCAGTTCTTC.

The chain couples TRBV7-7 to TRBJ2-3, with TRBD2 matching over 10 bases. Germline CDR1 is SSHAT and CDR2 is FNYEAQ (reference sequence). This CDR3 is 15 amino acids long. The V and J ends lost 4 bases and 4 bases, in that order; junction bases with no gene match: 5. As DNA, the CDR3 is TGTGCCAGCAGCTCCGGGCTAGCGGGAGCAGATACGCAGTATTTT. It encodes CASSSGLAGADTQYF. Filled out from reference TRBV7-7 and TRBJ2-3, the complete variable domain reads GAGVSQSPRYKVTKRGQDVTLRCDPISSHATLYWYQQALGQGPEFLTYFNYEAQPDKSGLPSDRFSAERPEGSISTLTIQRTEQRDSAMYRCASSSGLAGADTQYFGPGTRLTVL.

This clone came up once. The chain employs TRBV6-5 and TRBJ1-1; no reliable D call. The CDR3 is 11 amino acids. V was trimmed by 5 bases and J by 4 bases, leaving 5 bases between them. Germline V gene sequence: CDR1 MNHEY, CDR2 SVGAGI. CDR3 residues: CASSTTTEAFF. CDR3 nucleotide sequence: TGTGCCAGCAGTACAACCACTGAAGCTTTCTTT.

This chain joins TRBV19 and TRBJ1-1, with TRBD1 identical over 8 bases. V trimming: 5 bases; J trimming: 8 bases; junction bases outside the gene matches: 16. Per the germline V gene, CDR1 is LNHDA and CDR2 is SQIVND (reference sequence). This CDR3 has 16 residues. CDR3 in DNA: TGTGCCAGTAGTGCTCTACCGGGACAGGCTTCTCAGGAAGCTTTCTTT. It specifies CASSALPGQASQEAFF.

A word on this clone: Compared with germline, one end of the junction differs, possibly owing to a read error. CDR3 amino acids: CASSLAAGWGHF. The CDR3 DNA sequence: TGTGCCAGCAGCTTAGCGGCGGGGTGGGGTCACTTC. V and J are TRBV7-8 and TRBJ2-5; weak D call: TRBD2 (6 bases). Germline V gene sequence: CDR1 SGHVS, CDR2 FQNEAQ. This CDR3 has 12 residues.

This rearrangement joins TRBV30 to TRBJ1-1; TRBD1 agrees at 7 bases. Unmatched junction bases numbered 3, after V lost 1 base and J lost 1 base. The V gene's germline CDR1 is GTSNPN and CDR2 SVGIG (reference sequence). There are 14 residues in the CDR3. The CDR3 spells CAWSDHRGNTEAFF. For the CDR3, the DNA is TGTGCCTGGAGTGATCACAGGGGGAACACTGAAGCTTTCTTT.

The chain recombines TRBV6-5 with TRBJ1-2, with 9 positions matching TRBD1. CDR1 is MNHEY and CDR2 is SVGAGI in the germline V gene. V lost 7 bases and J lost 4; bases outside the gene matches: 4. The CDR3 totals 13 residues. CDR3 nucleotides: TGTGCCAGCACTCGGGACAGGGTCTATGGCTACACCTTC. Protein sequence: CASTRDRVYGYTF.

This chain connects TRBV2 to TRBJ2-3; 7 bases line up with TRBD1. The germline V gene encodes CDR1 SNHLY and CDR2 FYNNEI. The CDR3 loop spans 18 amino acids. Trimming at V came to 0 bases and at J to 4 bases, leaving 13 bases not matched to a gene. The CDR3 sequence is CASSEARLWAGGADTQYF. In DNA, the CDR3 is TGTGCCAGCAGTGAAGCGAGGTTGTGGGCAGGGGGAGCAGATACGCAGTATTTT.

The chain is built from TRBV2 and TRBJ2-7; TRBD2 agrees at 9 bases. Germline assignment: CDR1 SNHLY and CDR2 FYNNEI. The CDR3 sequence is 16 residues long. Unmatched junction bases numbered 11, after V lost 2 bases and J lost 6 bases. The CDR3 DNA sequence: TGTGCCAGCAGTGAATTAGTGTGGCGGGAGGGTTTCGAGCAGTACTTC. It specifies CASSELVWREGFEQYF.

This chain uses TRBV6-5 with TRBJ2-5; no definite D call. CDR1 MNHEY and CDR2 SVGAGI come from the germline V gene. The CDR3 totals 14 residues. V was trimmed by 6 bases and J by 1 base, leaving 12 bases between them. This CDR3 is CASRTNSPQETQYF. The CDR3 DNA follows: TGTGCCAGCAGGACAAACAGCCCCCAAGAGACCCAGTACTTC.

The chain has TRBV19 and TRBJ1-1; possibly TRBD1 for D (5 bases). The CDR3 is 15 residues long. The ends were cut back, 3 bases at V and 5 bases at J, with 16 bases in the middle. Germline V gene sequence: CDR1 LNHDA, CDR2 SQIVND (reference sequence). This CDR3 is CASSIIGGSKTEAFF. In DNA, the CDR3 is TGTGCCAGTAGTATCATCGGGGGATCGAAGACTGAAGCTTTCTTT.

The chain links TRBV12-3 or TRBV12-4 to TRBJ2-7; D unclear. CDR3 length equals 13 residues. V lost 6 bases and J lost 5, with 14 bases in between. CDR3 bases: TGTGCCAGCAGCCCAGGAATTTTAGACGAGCAGTACTTC. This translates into CASSPGILDEQYF.

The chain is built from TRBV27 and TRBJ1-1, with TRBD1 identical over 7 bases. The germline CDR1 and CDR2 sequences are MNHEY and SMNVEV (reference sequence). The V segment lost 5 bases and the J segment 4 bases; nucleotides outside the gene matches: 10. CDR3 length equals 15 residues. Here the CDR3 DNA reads TGTGCCAGCAGTGCCCGACAGGGCTTGGGCACTGAAGCTTTCTTT. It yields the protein CASSARQGLGTEAFF.

CDR3 sequence: CASRAGTGARSGNTIYF. CDR3 in DNA: TGTGCAAGTCGCGCAGGGACAGGGGCCCGCTCTGGAAACACCATATATTTT. The V call is TRBV12-2, the J call TRBJ1-3; the table's D call, TRBD1, was not checked against the DNA. TRBV12-2 is deemed a pseudogene. This CDR3 has 17 amino acids.

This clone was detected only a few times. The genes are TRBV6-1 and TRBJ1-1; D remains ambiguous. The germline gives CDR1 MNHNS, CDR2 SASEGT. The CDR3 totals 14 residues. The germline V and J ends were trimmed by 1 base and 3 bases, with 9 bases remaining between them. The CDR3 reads CASSEGAGHTEAFF. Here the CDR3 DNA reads TGTGCCAGCAGTGAAGGGGCAGGTCACACTGAAGCTTTCTTT.

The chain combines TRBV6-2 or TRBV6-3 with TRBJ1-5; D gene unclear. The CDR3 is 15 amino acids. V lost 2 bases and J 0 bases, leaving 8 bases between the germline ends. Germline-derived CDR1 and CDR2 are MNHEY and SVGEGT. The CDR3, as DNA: TGTGCCAGCAGTTACGGGCAGTATAGCAATCAGCCCCAGCATTTT. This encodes CASSYGQYSNQPQHF.

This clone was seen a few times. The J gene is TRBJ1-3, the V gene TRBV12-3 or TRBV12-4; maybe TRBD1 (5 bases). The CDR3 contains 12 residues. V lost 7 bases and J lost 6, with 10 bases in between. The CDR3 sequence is CASTPGENTIYF. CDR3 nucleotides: TGTGCCAGCACCCCGGGGGAAAACACCATATATTTT.

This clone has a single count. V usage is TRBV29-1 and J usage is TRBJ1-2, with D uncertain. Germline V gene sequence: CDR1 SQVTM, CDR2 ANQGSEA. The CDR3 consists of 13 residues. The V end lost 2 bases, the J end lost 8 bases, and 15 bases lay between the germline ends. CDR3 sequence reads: CSVESVGGRGYTF. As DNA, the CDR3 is TGCAGCGTTGAATCGGTTGGTGGGCGCGGCTACACCTTC.

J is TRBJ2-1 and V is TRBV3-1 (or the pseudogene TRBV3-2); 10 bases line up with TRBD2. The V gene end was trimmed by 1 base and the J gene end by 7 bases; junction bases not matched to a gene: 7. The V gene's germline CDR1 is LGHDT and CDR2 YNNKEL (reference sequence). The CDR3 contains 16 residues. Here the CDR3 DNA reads TGTGCCAGCAGCCAAGGAGCTAGCGGGAGAACGAATGAGCAGTTCTTC. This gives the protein CASSQGASGRTNEQFF.

The CDR3 bases are TGTGCCAGCAGTTTGGGGGGAAACACTGAAGCTTTCTTT. Its protein product is CASSLGGNTEAFF. The V gene is TRBV6-6, the J gene TRBJ1-1; D perhaps matches TRBD1 (5 bases). Trimming stripped 4 bases from V and 2 bases from J, with 8 bases between. CDR1 and CDR2 from the germline V gene are MNHNY and SVGAGI (reference sequence). This CDR3 comprises 13 residues.

CDR3 in amino acids: CATSSGTGSYEQYF. CDR3 coding DNA: TGTGCCACCAGCTCCGGGACAGGATCCTACGAGCAGTACTTC. The chain has TRBV15 and TRBJ2-7, with 8 positions matching TRBD1. Germline V lookup: CDR1 LNHNV, CDR2 YYDKDF (reference sequence). The CDR3 runs 14 residues. Trimming removed 5 bases from V and 1 base from J; junction bases left unmatched: 4. The full variable domain, in which reference TRBV15 and TRBJ2-7 provide the parts outside the CDR3, is DAMVIQNPRYQVTQFGKPVTLSCSQTLNHNVMYWYQQKSSQAPKLLFHYYDKDFNNEADTPDNFQSRRPNTSFCFLDIRSPGLGDTAMYLCATSSGTGSYEQYFGPGTRLTVT.

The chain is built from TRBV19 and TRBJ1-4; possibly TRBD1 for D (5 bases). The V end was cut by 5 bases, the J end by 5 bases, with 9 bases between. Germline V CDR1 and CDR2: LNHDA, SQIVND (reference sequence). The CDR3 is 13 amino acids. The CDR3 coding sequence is TGTGCCAGTAGTTACAGGTTAAATGAAAAACTGTTTTTT. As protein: CASSYRLNEKLFF.